These 28 T cell receptor beta chains were all obtained from the same sample, sequenced in a study of blood T cell repertoires in COVID-19. The repertoire was sequenced with immunoSEQ multiplex PCR; TCRdb's copy has only in-frame clones and lacks some. This sample has around 20,000 clones, with about 87% found just once. The specimen was peripheral blood. These receptor sequences come from a human donor in a cohort sampled during active COVID-19. The donor label of this sample is uncertain.

The CDR3 coding sequence is TGTGCCAGCAGCTTAGTGGGCACAGGCACGGCTGAAGCTTTCTTT. Its translation is CASSLVGTGTAEAFF. The genes are TRBV7-9 and TRBJ1-1; D perhaps matches TRBD1 (5 bases). The CDR3 length is 15 residues. V was pared by 1 base and J by 6 bases, with 15 bases between. Germline loops: CDR1 SEHNR, CDR2 FQNEAQ (reference sequence). Full variable domain (outside the CDR3, taken from reference TRBV7-9 and TRBJ1-1): DTGVSQNPRHKITKRGQNVTFRCDPISEHNRLYWYRQTLGQGPEFLTYFQNEAQLEKSRLLSDRFSAERPKGSFSTLEIQRTEQGDSAMYLCASSLVGTGTAEAFFGQGTRLTVV.

This clone is judged medium-sized. The chain uses TRBV3-1 (or the pseudogene TRBV3-2) and TRBJ2-7, with 7 bases identical to TRBD1. V was pared by 1 base and J by 7 bases, with 4 bases of the junction left unmatched. The CDR3 runs to 13 residues. CDR1 is LGHDT, CDR2 YNNKEL, per germline (reference sequence). CDR3 in DNA: TGTGCCAGCAGCCAAGCAGGGGGTTCAGAGCAGTACTTC. This encodes CASSQAGGSEQYF.

The V and J genes are TRBV5-1 and TRBJ1-1, with 8 bases identical to TRBD1. V lost 4 bases to trimming and J lost 5 bases; unmatched junction nucleotides: 4. The CDR3 runs 13 residues. CDR1 is SGHRS, CDR2 YFSETQ, per germline. The CDR3 spells CASSGQGRTEAFF. DNA of the CDR3: TGCGCCAGCAGCGGACAGGGAAGGACTGAAGCTTTCTTT.

This chain joins TRBV27 and TRBJ1-5, with 11 bases identical to TRBD1. The trim removed 5 bases at V and 6 bases at J, leaving 6 bases unmatched. The CDR3 spans 15 residues. The germline V gene encodes CDR1 MNHEY and CDR2 SMNVEV (reference sequence). CDR3 DNA: TGTGCCAGCAGTACGGGACAGGGGGGTTTTCAGCCCCAGCATTTT. It translates to CASSTGQGGFQPQHF.

As to this clone: Other DNA sequences in the sample encode the same CDR3. CDR3 in amino acids: CASSDTGGGNTIYF. The CDR3 DNA follows: TGTGCCAGCAGTGATACAGGTGGTGGAAACACCATATATTTT. V and J are TRBV2 and TRBJ1-3, with D possibly being TRBD1 (5 bases). V lost 3 bases to trimming and J lost 3 bases, with 9 bases between them. Germline CDR1 SNHLY, CDR2 FYNNEI. The CDR3 is made up of 14 amino acids.

The chain joins TRBV6-6 to TRBJ2-3, with D perhaps matching TRBD1 (6 bases). The V end was cut by 6 bases, the J end by 9 bases, with 10 bases between. This CDR3 is 11 amino acids long. Germline V gene sequence: CDR1 MNHNY, CDR2 SVGAGI (reference sequence). In nucleotides, the CDR3 is TGTGCCAGCAGCATCGACAGGACGCAGTATTTT. Translated, it gives CASSIDRTQYF.

The chain has TRBV7-9 and TRBJ1-1; D might be TRBD1 (5 bases). The V gene lost 1 base and the J gene lost 4 bases, with 7 bases spanning the gap. Germline V gene lookup returns CDR1 SEHNR and CDR2 FQNEAQ (reference sequence). The CDR3 length is 13 residues. The CDR3 region is CASSLGQGTEAFF. The CDR3 nucleotides read TGTGCCAGCAGCTTAGGGCAGGGCACTGAAGCTTTCTTT. The complete variable domain, with remaining parts taken from reference TRBV7-9 and TRBJ1-1, reads DTGVSQNPRHKITKRGQNVTFRCDPISEHNRLYWYRQTLGQGPEFLTYFQNEAQLEKSRLLSDRFSAERPKGSFSTLEIQRTEQGDSAMYLCASSLGQGTEAFFGQGTRLTVV.

The J gene is TRBJ2-7, the V gene TRBV27; 13 bases agree with TRBD2. After removal of 8 bases from V and 5 bases from J, the junction contained 12 bases not matched to a gene. CDR3 size: 16 residues. Germline V lookup: CDR1 MNHEY, CDR2 SMNVEV (reference sequence). In nucleotides, the CDR3 is TGTGCCAGCGGGCTATATGGACTAGCGGGAGTCAACGAGCAGTACTTC. As protein: CASGLYGLAGVNEQYF.

The gene calls are TRBV11-2 and TRBJ2-1; 9 nucleotides line up with TRBD1. This CDR3 has 15 residues. Germline assignment: CDR1 SGHAT and CDR2 FQNNGV. V lost 5 bases and J lost 8; bases outside the gene matches: 10. Here the CDR3 reads CASSPVGTGSDEQFF. The DNA for the CDR3 is TGTGCCAGCAGCCCTGTGGGGACAGGGTCTGATGAGCAGTTCTTC.

The rearrangement uses TRBV10-3 and TRBJ1-1; tentative D call: TRBD1 (6 bases). This CDR3 comprises 14 residues. The V end lost 3 bases, the J end lost 5 bases, and 13 bases lay between the germline ends. CDR1 and CDR2 (germline): ENHRY, SYGVKD. This CDR3 is CAISEIRGQTEAFF. CDR3 nucleotide sequence: TGTGCCATCAGTGAAATTAGGGGACAAACTGAAGCTTTCTTT.

The rearrangement links TRBV18 to TRBJ2-7; 8 bases line up with TRBD1. The V and J ends lost 1 base and 6 bases, in that order; junction bases with no gene match: 11. The CDR3 has 16 amino acids. Germline CDR1 is KGHSH and CDR2 is LQKENI. The CDR3 spells CASSPQMGQAPSEQYF. CDR3 nucleotides: TGTGCCAGCTCACCACAAATGGGACAGGCTCCTTCCGAGCAGTACTTC.

The rearrangement joins TRBV2 to TRBJ1-2; a weak D match, TRBD1 (6 bases). The CDR3 covers 13 residues. Per the germline V gene, CDR1 is SNHLY and CDR2 is FYNNEI. Trimming removed 4 bases from V and 5 bases from J, with 11 bases in between. CDR3 sequence: CASSGQVTYGYTF. CDR3 DNA sequence: TGTGCCAGCAGTGGACAGGTCACTTATGGCTACACCTTC.

The chain uses TRBV29-1 and TRBJ2-4; D gene unclear. CDR3 length: 13 residues. CDR1 is SQVTM and CDR2 is ANQGSEA in the germline V gene. V lost 6 bases, J lost 0 bases, and 9 bases lay in between. The CDR3 sequence: CSVEALAKNIQYF. The CDR3 DNA is TGCAGCGTAGAGGCGTTAGCCAAAAACATTCAGTACTTC.

The rearrangement links TRBV5-1 to TRBJ2-7; 10 nucleotides align to TRBD2. The CDR3 loop spans 18 amino acids. Germline trimming cut 0 bases from V and 3 bases from J; bases unmatched to any gene: 12. From germline, CDR1 is SGHRS and CDR2 YFSETQ. In nucleotides, the CDR3 is TGCGCCAGCAGCTTGGACTTGGCTAGCGGGAGCTTGGGCTACGAGCAGTACTTC. It specifies CASSLDLASGSLGYEQYF.

The rearrangement uses TRBV27 and TRBJ1-2, with 12 nucleotides matching TRBD1. V gave up 6 bases and J gave up 2 bases; unmatched junction bases: 10. This CDR3 comprises 17 residues. CDR1 is MNHEY, CDR2 SMNVEV, per germline (reference sequence). CDR3 bases: TGTGCCAGCAGATCCGGGACAGGGGGCTTTGGGAACTATGGCTACACCTTC. This codes for CASRSGTGGFGNYGYTF.

The chain uses TRBV28 and TRBJ1-4; 7 nucleotides match TRBD1. The CDR3 runs 12 residues. V was clipped by 7 bases and J by 8 bases; unmatched bases: 4. Germline V lookup: CDR1 MDHEN, CDR2 SYDVKM. The CDR3 is CASNRGREKLFF. The CDR3 nucleotides are TGTGCCAGCAACAGGGGAAGAGAAAAACTGTTTTTT.

V gene TRBV2 combines with J gene TRBJ1-1; D remains unclear. The CDR3 sequence is 12 residues long. Deletions cut 0 bases from V and 11 bases from J, with 10 bases between. CDR1 and CDR2 from the germline V gene are SNHLY and FYNNEI. CDR3 protein: CASSEAGPGAFF. CDR3 DNA: TGTGCCAGCAGTGAAGCAGGCCCGGGGGCTTTCTTT.

The chain links TRBV28 to TRBJ1-2; D perhaps matches TRBD1 (5 bases). Looked up from germline, CDR1 is MDHEN and CDR2 is SYDVKM. V lost 6 bases, J lost 0 bases, and 8 bases lay in between. There are 13 residues in the CDR3. The CDR3 loop reads CASSQTANYGYTF. The DNA of the CDR3 is TGTGCCAGCAGCCAGACAGCTAACTATGGCTACACCTTC.

The rearrangement joins TRBV28 to TRBJ2-5; possible D gene TRBD2, 7 bases. Germline CDR1 MDHEN, CDR2 SYDVKM. The V end was cut by 3 bases, the J end by 5 bases, with 22 bases between. The CDR3 runs 17 residues. The CDR3 sequence: CASSLSLRGGETETQYF. The DNA of the CDR3 is TGTGCCAGCAGTTTGTCACTTCGCGGGGGCGAGACGGAGACCCAGTACTTC.

This chain links TRBV10-3 with TRBJ2-3, with D possibly matching TRBD1 (5 bases). The V end was cut by 0 bases, the J end by 6 bases, with 10 bases between. Germline assignment: CDR1 ENHRY and CDR2 SYGVKD. The CDR3 extends over 14 amino acids. CDR3 nucleotides: TGTGCCATCAGTGAGTCGTGGCAGGGTGATACGCAGTATTTT. Translation: CAISESWQGDTQYF.

The chain is built from TRBV2 and TRBJ2-7; 8 bases are a match to TRBD2. Germline loops: CDR1 SNHLY, CDR2 FYNNEI. This CDR3 region has 15 residues. J lost 3 bases, V lost 7 bases, and 11 bases had no gene match. CDR3 in amino acids: CASTQEIAGIYEQYF. CDR3 DNA sequence: TGTGCCAGCACTCAGGAGATAGCGGGGATCTACGAGCAGTACTTC.

The chain employs TRBV4-2 and TRBJ1-5; no reliable D call. The CDR3 loop spans 13 amino acids. V lost 0 bases and J lost 5, with 5 bases in between. CDR1 LGHNA and CDR2 YNFKEQ come from the germline V gene. The CDR3 DNA is TGTGCCAGCAGCCAAGACCTCGATCAGCCCCAGCATTTT. This codes for CASSQDLDQPQHF.

This clone appeared once. This chain connects TRBV2 to TRBJ1-1; D not resolved. The CDR3 is 13 residues long. Germline-derived CDR1 and CDR2 are SNHLY and FYNNEI. V lost 7 bases to trimming and J lost 1 base, with 10 bases between them. CDR3 residues: CASNRESNTEAFF. The CDR3 DNA reads as TGTGCCAGCAACCGGGAGTCGAACACTGAAGCTTTCTTT.

This clone was counted only a few times. The chain employs TRBV2 and TRBJ2-7; a possible D gene is TRBD2 (6 bases). The length of the CDR3 is 16 residues. Per the germline V gene, CDR1 is SNHLY and CDR2 is FYNNEI. V lost 3 bases and J 5 bases, leaving 20 bases between the germline ends. The CDR3 loop is CASSEGVGGAMDEQYF. CDR3 DNA: TGTGCCAGCAGTGAGGGTGTAGGAGGGGCGATGGACGAGCAGTACTTC.

The chain uses TRBV7-8 and TRBJ1-6; D gene unclear. The CDR3 extends over 15 amino acids. Germline CDR1 SGHVS, CDR2 FQNEAQ. Trimming left V 1 base short and J 9 bases short, with 13 bases between. DNA for the CDR3: TGTGCCAGCAGCTTAGGAGTAGCATTTAGTTCACCCCTCCACTTT. This codes for CASSLGVAFSSPLHF.

The chain joins TRBV2 to TRBJ2-7; no firm D call. The CDR3 totals 13 residues. Trimming pared 7 bases from V and 8 bases from J, leaving 18 bases between. In germline, CDR1 is SNHLY, CDR2 FYNNEI. In DNA form, the CDR3 reads TGTGCCAGCAATCCGTTCGGTCGTACCCAGCAGTACTTC. It specifies CASNPFGRTQQYF.

The chain is built from TRBV5-1 and TRBJ1-1; D is perhaps TRBD1 (6 bases). V lost 5 bases and J lost 11, with 13 bases in between. This CDR3 comprises 11 residues. CDR1 SGHRS and CDR2 YFSETQ come from the germline V gene. The chain's CDR3 is CASSLQGWAFF. In DNA form, the CDR3 reads TGCGCCAGCAGTTTACAGGGATGGGCTTTCTTT.

V usage is TRBV5-6 and J usage is TRBJ2-1; D might be TRBD1 (5 bases). Germline CDR1 SGHDT, CDR2 YYEEEE. V lost 0 bases to trimming and J lost 12 bases, with 19 bases between them. CDR3 length equals 15 residues. CDR3 nucleotides: TGTGCCAGCAGCTTGGGCCAGCAGGTGATCCAGGGGCAGTTCTTC. Amino acids: CASSLGQQVIQGQFF.